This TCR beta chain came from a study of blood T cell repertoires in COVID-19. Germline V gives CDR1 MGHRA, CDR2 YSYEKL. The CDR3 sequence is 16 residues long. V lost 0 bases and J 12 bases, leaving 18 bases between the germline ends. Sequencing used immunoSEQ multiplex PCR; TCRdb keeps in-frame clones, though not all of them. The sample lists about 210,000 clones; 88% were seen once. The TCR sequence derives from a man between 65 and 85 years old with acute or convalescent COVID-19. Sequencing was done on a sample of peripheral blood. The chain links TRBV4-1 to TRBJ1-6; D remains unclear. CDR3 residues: CASSQESVAVRGPLHF. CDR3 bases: TGCGCCAGCAGCCAAGAAAGTGTGGCTGTAAGAGGACCCCTCCACTTT.